These T cell receptor beta chains were read from a single sample in a study of T-cell reconstitution after alpha-beta-depleted transplantation in children. TCRdb re-called the PCR reads with MiXCR, one entry per CDR3 protein. This sample has 350,000 to 400,000 distinct CDR3 sequences, with more than 10% found just once. Specimen: PBMCs, collected from the stem cell graft. The receptors stem from a human donor who donated a stem cell graft to a child with Fanconi anemia. The CDR3 runs from the conserved cysteine through the conserved F or W. D genes are given only for firm matches. Size values are once, few and many counts, or a class for expanded clones, and some rows have none.

J: TRBJ1-1; V: TRBV20-1; D: .; size: few; CDR3: CSARVGAKANTEAFF; DNA: TGCAGTGCTAGAGTGGGGGCCAAAGCAAACACTGAAGCTTTCTTT
J: TRBJ2-6; V: TRBV9; D: .; size: .; CDR3: CASSLKTLTAGANVLTF; DNA: TGTGCCAGCAGCCTAAAGACCCTGACAGCTGGGGCCAACGTCCTGACTTTC
J: TRBJ1-5; V: TRBV20-1; D: .; size: few; CDR3: CSASGILGNQPQHF; DNA: TGCAGTGCTAGCGGGATCTTGGGCAATCAGCCCCAGCATTTT
J: TRBJ2-7; V: TRBV6-5; D: .; size: many; CDR3: CASSSDSDEQYF; DNA: TGTGCCAGCAGTTCTGACAGCGACGAGCAGTACTTC
J: TRBJ2-7; V: TRBV28; D: TRBD1; size: .; CDR3: CASSFDGTGLYEQYF; DNA: TGTGCCAGCAGTTTTGATGGGACAGGGTTATACGAGCAGTACTTC
J: TRBJ2-1; V: TRBV7-9; D: .; size: few; CDR3: CASDEGTYNEQFF; DNA: TGTGCCAGCGACGAGGGCACCTACAATGAGCAGTTCTTC
J: TRBJ2-2; V: TRBV12-3/TRBV12-4; D: TRBD2; size: many; CDR3: CASSSALAGVAGELFF; DNA: TGTGCCAGCAGCTCAGCCCTAGCGGGGGTGGCCGGGGAGCTGTTTTTT
J: TRBJ1-1; V: TRBV10-3; D: TRBD1; size: many; CDR3: CAISDPNRGQGAKDTEAFF; DNA: TGTGCCATCAGTGACCCTAATAGGGGACAGGGGGCCAAGGACACTGAAGCTTTCTTT
J: TRBJ1-1; V: TRBV12-3/TRBV12-4; D: .; size: few; CDR3: CASSLRAANTEAFF; DNA: TGTGCCAGCAGTTTAAGGGCAGCGAACACTGAAGCTTTCTTT
J: TRBJ1-1; V: TRBV5-1; D: .; size: .; CDR3: CASSPLSGHTEAFF; DNA: TGCGCCAGCAGTCCGTTGAGCGGTCACACTGAAGCTTTCTTT
J: TRBJ1-1; V: TRBV10-3; D: .; size: .; CDR3: CAIGRQVTEAFF; DNA: TGTGCCATCGGGCGTCAGGTCACTGAAGCTTTCTTT
J: TRBJ1-2; V: TRBV6-2/TRBV6-3; D: .; size: .; CDR3: CASTLPPGPNVGYTF; DNA: TGTGCCAGCACTTTACCACCCGGGCCCAACGTCGGCTACACCTTC
J: TRBJ2-2; V: TRBV29-1; D: .; size: .; CDR3: CSVDWGFGGELFF; DNA: TGCAGCGTTGATTGGGGTTTTGGCGGGGAGCTGTTTTTT
J: TRBJ2-7; V: TRBV5-5; D: .; size: few; CDR3: CASTLSSGWEQYF; DNA: TGTGCCAGCACCTTGTCGTCGGGTTGGGAGCAGTACTTC
J: TRBJ1-1; V: TRBV5-4; D: .; size: few; CDR3: CASSFNGGMNTEAFF; DNA: TGTGCCAGCAGCTTCAACGGGGGCATGAACACTGAAGCTTTCTTT
J: TRBJ2-7; V: TRBV20-1; D: TRBD1; size: many; CDR3: CSASNNRDSLYEQYF; DNA: TGCAGTGCTAGTAATAACCGGGACAGCCTATACGAGCAGTACTTC
J: TRBJ2-7; V: TRBV16; D: .; size: .; CDR3: CASSKGDLGAYEQYF; DNA: TGTGCCAGCTCGAAAGGGGACCTTGGGGCCTACGAGCAGTACTTC
J: TRBJ2-3; V: TRBV7-8; D: TRBD1; size: few; CDR3: CASSLGGQGGDTQYF; DNA: TGTGCCAGCAGCTTAGGGGGACAGGGTGGGGATACGCAGTATTTT
J: TRBJ1-2; V: TRBV6-1; D: .; size: many; CDR3: CASSKQRSGTNYGYTF; DNA: TGTGCCAGCAGTAAACAAAGGAGCGGGACTAACTATGGCTACACCTTC
J: TRBJ1-2; V: TRBV2; D: .; size: .; CDR3: CASSYERGSYGYTF; DNA: TGTGCCAGCAGTTACGAGAGGGGCAGCTATGGCTACACCTTC
J: TRBJ1-1; V: TRBV10-3; D: .; size: .; CDR3: CAITLTAWGEAFF; DNA: TGTGCCATCACCTTGACGGCTTGGGGTGAAGCTTTCTTT
J: TRBJ2-1; V: TRBV3-1; D: TRBD1; size: few; CDR3: CASRTTGGGEQFF; DNA: TGTGCCAGCAGGACTACAGGGGGCGGTGAGCAGTTCTTC
J: TRBJ1-6; V: TRBV14; D: .; size: .; CDR3: CASPRESPLHF; DNA: TGTGCCAGTCCCCGCGAGTCACCCCTCCACTTT
J: TRBJ1-5; V: TRBV4-2; D: TRBD1; size: .; CDR3: CASSQDRGREQPQHF; DNA: TGTGCCAGCAGCCAAGACAGGGGGCGCGAGCAGCCCCAGCATTTT
J: TRBJ2-3; V: TRBV2; D: .; size: .; CDR3: CASSRAGRAKADTQYF; DNA: TGTGCCAGCAGTCGTGCAGGCAGGGCGAAGGCAGATACGCAGTATTTT
J: TRBJ2-5; V: TRBV10-3; D: .; size: .; CDR3: CAISDDRETQYF; DNA: TGTGCCATCAGTGATGATCGCGAGACCCAGTACTTC
J: TRBJ1-6; V: TRBV4-3; D: .; size: few; CDR3: CASSPRSTGHSPLHF; DNA: TGCGCCAGCAGCCCCCGTTCTACTGGGCATTCACCCCTCCACTTT
J: TRBJ1-1; V: TRBV18; D: .; size: few; CDR3: CASSPIFLTENSYTEAFF; DNA: TGTGCCAGCTCACCAATTTTTCTAACAGAAAACTCATACACTGAAGCTTTCTTT